This TCR beta chain appears in the sequencing data of a study of T cells after yellow fever vaccination (dated by TCRdb to the late 2010s). Broadly, across the study: The SMART-Seq v4 Ultra Low Input RNA kit was used to prepare libraries from fractions with low cell numbers. To follow T-cell clones before and after both primary and booster YFV17D yellow fever vaccination, bulk TCR alpha and beta repertoires underwent longitudinal sequencing. Two healthy male donors, one aged 18 to 29 and one aged 30 to 39 years, were included in the cohort. Blood was collected at multiple timepoints before and after primary and secondary immunization, and bulk PBMC replicates and cell subsets were isolated. What the work shows at the level of the full study, not this receptor alone: Only a couple of donors were included in the study, so the extent to which the findings can be generalized is limited. FACS-sorted repertoires could contain abundant contaminating clonotypes from the bulk population, so computational filtering was required. Compared with the primary T-cell response, the secondary T-cell response was weaker but faster, peaking on day 5 rather than day 15. Most clones expanded after primary vaccination (around 96% of CD4 and 80% to 90% of CD8) were re-detected after the booster, suggesting that broad memory maintenance occurred. A small fraction of clonotypes showed up in both the CD4 and CD8 compartments, probably as a result of convergent recombination.

In the paper's terms, the treatment or condition label means: live attenuated yellow fever vaccine strain. At each blood-draw timepoint, two biological replicates of bulk PBMCs were collected. A standard Ficoll-Paque protocol was used to isolate PBMCs from peripheral blood. TriZol was used to extract RNA from bulk PBMCs, from CD4 and CD8 fractions, and from dextramer-positive and dextramer-negative fractions. This clonotype was found a few times. The target of this receptor is not known. The input lacks base qualities; no much larger clone sits a single base away. TCR cDNA was synthesized by 5'RACE template switching, which introduced a universal primer site and unique molecular identifiers. Priming of cDNA synthesis was performed from both the TCR alpha and TCR beta constant segments. Library amplification involved two PCR steps, and the second step added sample barcodes and sequencing adapters. Sequencing of libraries was performed on Illumina HiSeq 2500 (2x100 bp) or NovaSeq (2x150 bp). Per the source publication's procedure: Demultiplexing of reads and collapsing into UMI consensus sequences were performed with MIGEC, and V(D)J alignment was carried out with MiXCR. Vaccine-responding clonotypes were identified with edgeR using replicate PBMC samples, with FDR below 0.01 and a log2 fold change above 5 up to day 15 being required. Each bulk clonotype was labeled CD4 or CD8 based on which sequenced repertoire, CD4 or CD8, contained the clonotype at higher abundance. TCRdb reprocessing: public reads trimmed at Q25 with fastp, clones called with MiXCR, in-frame beta chains kept. Entries are consolidated by CDR3 protein sequence, retaining the most common genes and DNA. TCRdb, not the original authors, processed these V and J calls. The sample yields approximately 550,000 distinct CDR3 sequences; approximately 13% were counted once. In total, the top ten clones hold roughly an eighth of the sample.

This TCR was recovered from a man in his thirties or forties who received the YFV17D yellow fever vaccine. Sequencing used PBMCs, obtained on the day of the yellow fever booster vaccination.

The DNA sequence is as follows: TGTGCCAGCAGTTTTTTCCCCAATGAGCAGTTCTTC. Its product reads: CASSFFPNEQFF. This receptor chain uses TRBV12-3 or TRBV12-4 and TRBJ2-1; confidence is insufficient to name the D gene. The CDR3, from cysteine to phenylalanine, totals 12 residues. Kept here is only the CDR3 DNA, which spans 36 bases and is read in frame from base 1. The V end loses 3 bases and the J end loses 6 bases, and a stretch of 6 bases separates them.